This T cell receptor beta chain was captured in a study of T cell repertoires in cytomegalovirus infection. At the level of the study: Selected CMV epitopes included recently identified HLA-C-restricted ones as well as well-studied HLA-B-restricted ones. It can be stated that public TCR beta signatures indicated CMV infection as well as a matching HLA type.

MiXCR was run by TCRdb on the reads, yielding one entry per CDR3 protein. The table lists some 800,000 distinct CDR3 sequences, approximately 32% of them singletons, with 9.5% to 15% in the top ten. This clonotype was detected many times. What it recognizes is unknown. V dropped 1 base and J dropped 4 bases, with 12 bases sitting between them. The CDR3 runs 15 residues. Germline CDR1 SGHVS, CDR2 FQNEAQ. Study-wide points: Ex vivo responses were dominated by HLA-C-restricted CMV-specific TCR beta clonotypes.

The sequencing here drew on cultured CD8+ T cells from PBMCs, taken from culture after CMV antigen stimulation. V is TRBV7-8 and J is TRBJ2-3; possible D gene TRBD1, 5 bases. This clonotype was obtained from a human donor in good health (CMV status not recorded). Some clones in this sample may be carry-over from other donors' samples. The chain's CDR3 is CASSLGRRVSDTQYF. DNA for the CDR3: TGTGCCAGCAGCTTAGGCCGCAGGGTGTCAGATACGCAGTATTTT.